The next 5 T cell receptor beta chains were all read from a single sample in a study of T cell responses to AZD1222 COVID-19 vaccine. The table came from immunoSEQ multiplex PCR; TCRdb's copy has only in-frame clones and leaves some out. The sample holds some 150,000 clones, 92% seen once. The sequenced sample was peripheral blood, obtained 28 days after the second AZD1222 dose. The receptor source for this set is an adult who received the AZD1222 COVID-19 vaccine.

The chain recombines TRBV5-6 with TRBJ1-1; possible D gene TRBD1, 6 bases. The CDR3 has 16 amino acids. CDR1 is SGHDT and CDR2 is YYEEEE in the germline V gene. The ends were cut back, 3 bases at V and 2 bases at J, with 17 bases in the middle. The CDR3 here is CASSWTLQGSNTEAFF. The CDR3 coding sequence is TGTGCCAGCAGCTGGACTTTACAGGGCTCAAACACTGAAGCTTTCTTT.

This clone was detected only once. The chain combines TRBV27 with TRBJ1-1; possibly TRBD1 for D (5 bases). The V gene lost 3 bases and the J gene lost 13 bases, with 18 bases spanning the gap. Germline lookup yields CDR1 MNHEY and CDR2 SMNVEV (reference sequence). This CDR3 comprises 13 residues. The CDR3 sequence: CASSFGDGGFRFF. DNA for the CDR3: TGTGCCAGCAGTTTTGGGGACGGGGGATTTCGTTTCTTT.

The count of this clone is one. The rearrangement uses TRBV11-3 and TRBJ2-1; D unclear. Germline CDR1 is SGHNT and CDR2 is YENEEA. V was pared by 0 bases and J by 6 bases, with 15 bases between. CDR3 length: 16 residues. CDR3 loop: CASSLEYSFPLNEQFF. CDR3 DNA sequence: TGTGCCAGCAGCTTAGAGTACAGTTTTCCCCTCAATGAGCAGTTCTTC. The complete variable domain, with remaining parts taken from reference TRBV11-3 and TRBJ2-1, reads EAGVVQSPRYKIIEKKQPVAFWCNPISGHNTLYWYLQNLGQGPELLIRYENEEAVDDSQLPKDRFSAERLKGVDSTLKIQPAELGDSAVYLCASSLEYSFPLNEQFFGPGTRLTVL.

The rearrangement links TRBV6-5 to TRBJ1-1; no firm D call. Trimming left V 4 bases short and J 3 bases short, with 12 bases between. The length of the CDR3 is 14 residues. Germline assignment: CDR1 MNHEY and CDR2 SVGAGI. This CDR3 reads CASSSTGQYTEAFF. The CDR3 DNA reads TGTGCCAGCAGTTCTACCGGCCAATACACTGAAGCTTTCTTT.

The CDR3 spells CASSQGQGTEAFF. CDR3 DNA: TGTGCCAGCAGCCAGGGACAGGGAACTGAAGCTTTCTTT. The genes are TRBV7-9 and TRBJ1-1; TRBD1 matches 9 bases. Germline V CDR1 and CDR2: SEHNR, FQNEAQ (reference sequence). The CDR3 extends over 13 amino acids. Trimming took 5 bases from V and 5 from J; bases not matched to a gene: 3.